This T cell receptor (beta chain) comes out of a study of blood T cells in healthy people across ages. Germline loops: CDR1 SGHRS, CDR2 YFSETQ. This CDR3 contains 15 residues. V was trimmed by 3 bases and J by 5 bases, leaving 15 bases between them. Per individual sample, total RNA of at least 5.5 micrograms was extracted. With a J-beta primer mix and a sample-barcoded 5' primer, a second PCR ran about 6 to 11 cycles. One entry per CDR3 protein, called by TCRdb with MiXCR from the 5' RACE reads. Here the sample spans 1.8 million or so distinct CDR3 sequences, approximately 39% being singletons. Source material: blood. The receptor was derived from a human donor in good health. The J gene is TRBJ2-1, the V gene TRBV5-1; a weak D match, TRBD2 (5 bases). This CDR3 is CASSSTGLFDNEQFF. CDR3 DNA sequence: TGCGCCAGCAGCTCTACCGGACTTTTTGACAATGAGCAGTTCTTC. Complete variable domain (other parts from reference TRBV5-1 and TRBJ2-1): KAGVTQTPRYLIKTRGQQVTLSCSPISGHRSVSWYQQTPGQGLQFLFEYFSETQRNKGNFPGRFSGRQFSNSRSEMNVSTLELGDSALYLCASSSTGLFDNEQFFGPGTRLTVL.